This is a list of T cell receptor beta chains from one sample in a study of CD8 T cells in Susac syndrome. MiXCR, run by TCRdb on the immunoSEQ multiplex PCR reads, gives a single entry per CDR3 protein. The data contain just under 150,000 distinct CDR3 sequences, approximately 94% of them singletons. Sequenced: CD4+ T cells from PBMCs. Receptor source: a human donor in good health. The conserved cysteine and the conserved F or W are not part of the CDR3 here. Some rows mark clone size as missing; the rest say once, few, many or name a class of expanded clone.

cdr3_aa	clone_size	v_call	j_call
ASSFRASRGQGTDTQY	-	TRBV5-4	TRBJ2-3
ASSQDPNLSYNEQF	-	TRBV3-1	TRBJ2-1
ASSQDLGLVTYEQY	-	TRBV4-2	TRBJ2-7
ASSPQGVNTGELF	-	TRBV6-4	TRBJ2-2
ASSSRKTSGRMNTGELF	-	TRBV7-3	TRBJ2-2
ACPDRANEKLF	-	TRBV30	TRBJ1-4
ASSPISSGREGDTQY	-	TRBV18	TRBJ2-3
ASSPGASNYGYT	-	TRBV7-3	TRBJ1-2
SASAGGTDTQY	-	TRBV20-1	TRBJ2-3
SVERGAGNTIY	-	TRBV29-1	TRBJ1-3
ASSEALEDLAKNIQY	-	TRBV6-1	TRBJ2-4
ASSLEPRDRAYGYT	-	TRBV5-1	TRBJ1-2
AIMLGGLDSGANVLT	-	TRBV10-3	TRBJ2-6
AWSWAPRGDQY	-	TRBV30	TRBJ2-5
ASSESPSPREQY	-	TRBV10-1	TRBJ2-7
ASSVELAAYEQY	once	TRBV9	TRBJ2-7
ASSPSGQGTREQY	-	TRBV4-1	TRBJ2-7
SARGSGANQPQH	-	TRBV29-1	TRBJ1-5
SVKGQGWAEQY	-	TRBV29-1	TRBJ2-7
AWSVRSSSTEAF	-	TRBV30	TRBJ1-1
ASSPRGSNWETQY	-	TRBV9	TRBJ2-5
ASSESGGNTIY	once	TRBV5-1	TRBJ1-3
SVHQGYGYT	-	TRBV29-1	TRBJ1-2
ASSASVGGREQY	-	TRBV9	TRBJ2-7
ASSARWIADNNEQF	-	TRBV27	TRBJ2-1
ASSHSGSGEGGKTQY	-	TRBV4-2	TRBJ2-5
ASSLEQGSSDEKLF	-	TRBV28	TRBJ1-4
ASSLARAGELF	few	TRBV5-4	TRBJ2-2